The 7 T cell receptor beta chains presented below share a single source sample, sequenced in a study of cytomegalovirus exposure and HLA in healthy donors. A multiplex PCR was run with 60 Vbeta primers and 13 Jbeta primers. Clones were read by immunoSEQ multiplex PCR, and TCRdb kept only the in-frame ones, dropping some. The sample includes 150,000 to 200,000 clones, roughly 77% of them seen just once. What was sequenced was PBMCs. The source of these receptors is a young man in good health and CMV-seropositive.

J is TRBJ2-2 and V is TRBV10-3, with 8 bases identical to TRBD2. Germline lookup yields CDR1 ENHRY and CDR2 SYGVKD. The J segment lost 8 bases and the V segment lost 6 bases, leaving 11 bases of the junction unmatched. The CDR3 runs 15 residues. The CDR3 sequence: CAIRPGGETPGELFF. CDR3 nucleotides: TGTGCCATCAGGCCGGGGGGGGAAACCCCTGGGGAGCTGTTTTTT.

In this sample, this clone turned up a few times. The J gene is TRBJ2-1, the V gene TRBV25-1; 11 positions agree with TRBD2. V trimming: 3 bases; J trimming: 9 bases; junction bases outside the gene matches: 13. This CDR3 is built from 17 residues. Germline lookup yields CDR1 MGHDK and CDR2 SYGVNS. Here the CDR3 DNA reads TGTGCCAGCAGTGACCCCCATAGCGGGAGGGAAGGGGGTGAGCAGTTCTTC. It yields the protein CASSDPHSGREGGEQFF.

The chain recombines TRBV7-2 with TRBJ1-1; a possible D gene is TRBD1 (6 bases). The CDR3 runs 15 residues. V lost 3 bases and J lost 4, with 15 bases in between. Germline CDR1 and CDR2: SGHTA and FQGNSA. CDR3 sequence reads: CASSLVQGVGTEAFF. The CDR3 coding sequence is TGTGCCAGCAGCTTGGTACAGGGAGTGGGCACTGAAGCTTTCTTT. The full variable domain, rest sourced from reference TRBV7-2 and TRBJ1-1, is GAGVSQSPSNKVTEKGKDVELRCDPISGHTALYWYRQSLGQGLEFLIYFQGNSAPDKSGLPSDRFSAERTGGSVSTLTIQRTQQEDSAVYLCASSLVQGVGTEAFFGQGTRLTVV.

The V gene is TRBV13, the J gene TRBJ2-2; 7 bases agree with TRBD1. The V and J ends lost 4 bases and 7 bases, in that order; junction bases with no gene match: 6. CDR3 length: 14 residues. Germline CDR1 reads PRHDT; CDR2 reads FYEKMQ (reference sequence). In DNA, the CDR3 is TGTGCCAGCAGCTACGCAGGGGGAGTCGGGGAGCTGTTTTTT. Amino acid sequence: CASSYAGGVGELFF.

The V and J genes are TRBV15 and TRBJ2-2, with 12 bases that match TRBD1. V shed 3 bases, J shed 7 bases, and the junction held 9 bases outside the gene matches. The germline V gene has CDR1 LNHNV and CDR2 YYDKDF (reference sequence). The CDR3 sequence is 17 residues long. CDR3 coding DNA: TGTGCCACCAGCAGCCGACCGGGACAGGGGGCCCACGGGGAGCTGTTTTTT. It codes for CATSSRPGQGAHGELFF.

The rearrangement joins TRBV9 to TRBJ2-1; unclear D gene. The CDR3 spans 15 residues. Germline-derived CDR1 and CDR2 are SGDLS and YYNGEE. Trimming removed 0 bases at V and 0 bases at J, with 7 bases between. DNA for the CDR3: TGTGCCAGCAGCGTAGTTATGAGCTCCTACAATGAGCAGTTCTTC. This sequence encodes CASSVVMSSYNEQFF.

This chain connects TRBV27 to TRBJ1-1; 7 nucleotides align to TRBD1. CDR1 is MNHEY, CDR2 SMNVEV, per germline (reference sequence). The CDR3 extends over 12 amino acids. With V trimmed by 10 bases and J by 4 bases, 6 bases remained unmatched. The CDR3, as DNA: TGTGCCACCAGACAGGGAACCACTGAAGCTTTCTTT. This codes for CATRQGTTEAFF.